The rows below give T cell receptor beta chains drawn from one sample of a study of control samples from healthy donors and cancer patients. TCRdb's table, derived via immunoSEQ multiplex PCR, lists solely in-frame clones and lacks some. The data show about 75,000 clones, approximately 94% seen once. Sequencing was carried out using blood. Receptor source: a woman between 40 and 50 years old in good health. CDR3s include the opening cysteine and the closing phenylalanine or tryptophan. The D gene is left open where the match is weak. Rows give clone size only sometimes, using once, few, many, or a class for an expanded clone.

V	D	size	J	CDR3	DNA
TRBV27	.	.	TRBJ1-5	CASSRAHGGQPQHF	TGTGCCAGCAGCCGGGCACACGGGGGTCAGCCCCAGCATTTT
TRBV7-2	.	once	TRBJ1-6	CASSLGGGQPPLHF	TGTGCCAGCAGCTTAGGGGGCGGGCAGCCACCCCTCCACTTT
TRBV27	TRBD1	.	TRBJ2-2	CASSLWGIQGAGTGELFF	TGTGCCAGCAGTTTATGGGGTATCCAGGGGGCGGGTACCGGGGAGCTGTTTTTT
TRBV6-2/TRBV6-3	TRBD2	.	TRBJ2-1	CASSRLAGVGGSEQFF	TGTGCCAGCAGCCGACTAGCGGGGGTGGGAGGGAGTGAGCAGTTCTTC
TRBV5-1	.	.	TRBJ2-3	CASSLVGTDTQYF	TGCGCCAGCAGCTTGGTTGGCACAGATACGCAGTATTTT
TRBV5-5	.	.	TRBJ2-1	CASSFQRRQEQFF	TGTGCCAGCAGCTTTCAAAGGCGCCAGGAGCAGTTCTTC
TRBV29-1	.	.	TRBJ1-5	CSVGDNDQPQHF	TGCAGCGTAGGGGACAACGATCAGCCCCAGCATTTT
TRBV6-5	.	.	TRBJ2-1	CASSYSRGNEQFF	TGTGCCAGCAGTTACTCGAGAGGTAATGAGCAGTTCTTC
TRBV23-1	TRBD2	.	TRBJ2-1	CASSPGQGIAGGGYNEQFF	TGCGCCAGCAGTCCGGGACAGGGCATAGCGGGAGGGGGGTACAATGAGCAGTTCTTC
TRBV21-1	.	once	TRBJ1-1	CASSPRTARRTEAFF	TGTGCCAGCAGCCCCCGGACAGCCCGGAGGACTGAAGCTTTCTTT
TRBV14	TRBD2	.	TRBJ2-3	CASSLPSGLAGADTQYF	TGTGCCAGCAGCCTGCCCTCTGGACTAGCGGGGGCAGATACGCAGTATTTT
TRBV4-1	.	.	TRBJ1-1	CASRGVTANTEAFF	TGCGCCAGCAGGGGGGTGACGGCGAACACTGAAGCTTTCTTT
TRBV10-2	TRBD2	.	TRBJ2-2	CASSESGTSGNTGELFF	TGCGCCAGCAGTGAGTCCGGGACTAGCGGGAACACCGGGGAGCTGTTTTTT
TRBV7-2	.	.	TRBJ1-5	CASSLVSLGLGQPQHF	TGTGCCAGCAGCTTAGTCTCTTTAGGGCTAGGACAGCCCCAGCATTTT
TRBV11-3	.	.	TRBJ2-2	CASSLDLYTSNTGELFF	TGTGCCAGCAGCTTAGATCTTTACACATCGAACACCGGGGAGCTGTTTTTT
TRBV10-2	.	.	TRBJ1-1	CASSRQSMNTEAFF	TGCGCCAGCAGCCGACAGAGCATGAACACTGAAGCTTTCTTT